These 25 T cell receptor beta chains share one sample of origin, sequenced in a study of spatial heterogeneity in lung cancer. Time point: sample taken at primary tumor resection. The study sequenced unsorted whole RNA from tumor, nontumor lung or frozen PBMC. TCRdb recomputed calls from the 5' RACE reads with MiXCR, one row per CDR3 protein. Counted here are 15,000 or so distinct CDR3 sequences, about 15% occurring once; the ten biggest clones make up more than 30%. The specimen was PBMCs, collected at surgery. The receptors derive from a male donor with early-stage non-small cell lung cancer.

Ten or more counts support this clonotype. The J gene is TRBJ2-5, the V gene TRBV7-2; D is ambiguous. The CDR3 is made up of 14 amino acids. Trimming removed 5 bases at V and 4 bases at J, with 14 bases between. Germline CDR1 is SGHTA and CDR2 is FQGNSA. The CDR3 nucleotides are TGTGCCAGCAGCCCCCCGTCGCTCAGAGAGACCCAGTACTTC. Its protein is CASSPPSLRETQYF.

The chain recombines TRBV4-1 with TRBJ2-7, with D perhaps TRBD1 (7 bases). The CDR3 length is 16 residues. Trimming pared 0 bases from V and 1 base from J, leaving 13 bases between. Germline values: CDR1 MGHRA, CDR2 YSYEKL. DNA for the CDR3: TGCGCCAGCAGCCAAGAGTGGGCAGGGGGGTCCTACGAGCAGTACTTC. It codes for CASSQEWAGGSYEQYF.

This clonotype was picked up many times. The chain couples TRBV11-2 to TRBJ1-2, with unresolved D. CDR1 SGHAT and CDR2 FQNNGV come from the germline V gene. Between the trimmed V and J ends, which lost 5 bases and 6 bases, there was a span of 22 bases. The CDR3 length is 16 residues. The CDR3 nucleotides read TGTGCCAGCAGCACTCTCGGAGGCCGTTTAAGGCATGGCTACACCTTC. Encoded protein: CASSTLGGRLRHGYTF. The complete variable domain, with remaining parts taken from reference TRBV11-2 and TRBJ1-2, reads EAGVAQSPRYKIIEKRQSVAFWCNPISGHATLYWYQQILGQGPKLLIQFQNNGVVDDSQLPKDRFSAERLKGVDSTLKIQPAKLEDSAVYLCASSTLGGRLRHGYTFGSGTRLTVV.

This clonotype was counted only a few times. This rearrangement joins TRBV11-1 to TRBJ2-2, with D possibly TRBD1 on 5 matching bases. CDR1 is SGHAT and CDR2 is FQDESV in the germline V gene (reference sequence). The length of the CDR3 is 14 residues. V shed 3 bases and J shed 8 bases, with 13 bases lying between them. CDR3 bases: TGTGCCAGCAGCTTGGACACATTGAAAGGGGAGCTGTTTTTT. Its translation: CASSLDTLKGELFF.

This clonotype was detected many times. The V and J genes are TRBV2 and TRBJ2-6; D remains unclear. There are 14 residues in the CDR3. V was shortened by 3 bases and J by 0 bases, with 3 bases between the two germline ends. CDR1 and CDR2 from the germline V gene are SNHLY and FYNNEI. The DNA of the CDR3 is TGTGCCAGCAGTGAGGCCTCTGGGGCCAACGTCCTGACTTTC. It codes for CASSEASGANVLTF.

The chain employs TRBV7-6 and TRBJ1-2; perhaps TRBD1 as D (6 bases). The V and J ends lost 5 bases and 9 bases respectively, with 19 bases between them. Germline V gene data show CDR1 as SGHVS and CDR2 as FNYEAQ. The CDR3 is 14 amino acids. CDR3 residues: CASSPLLLGGRYTF. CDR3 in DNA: TGTGCCAGCAGCCCCCTGCTTTTGGGGGGCCGCTACACCTTC.

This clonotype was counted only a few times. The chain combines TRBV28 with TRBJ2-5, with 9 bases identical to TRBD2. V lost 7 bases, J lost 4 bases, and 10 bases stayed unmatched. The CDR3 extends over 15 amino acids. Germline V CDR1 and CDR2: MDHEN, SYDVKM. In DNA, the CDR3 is TGTGCCAGCACCCTTGGCGGGGGGGCCGGAGAGACCCAGTACTTC. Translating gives CASTLGGGAGETQYF. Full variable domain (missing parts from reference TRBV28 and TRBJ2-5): DVKVTQSSRYLVKRTGEKVFLECVQDMDHENMFWYRQDPGLGLRLIYFSYDVKMKEKGDIPEGYSVSREKKERFSLILESASTNQTSMYLCASTLGGGAGETQYFGPGTRLLVL.

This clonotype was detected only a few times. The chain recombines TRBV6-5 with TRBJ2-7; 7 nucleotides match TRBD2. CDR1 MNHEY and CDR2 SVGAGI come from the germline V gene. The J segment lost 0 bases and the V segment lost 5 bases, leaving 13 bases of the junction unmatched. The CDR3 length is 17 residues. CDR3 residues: CASSRTQRGHYSYEQYF. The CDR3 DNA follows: TGTGCCAGCAGTCGGACTCAGCGGGGCCATTACTCCTACGAGCAGTACTTC.

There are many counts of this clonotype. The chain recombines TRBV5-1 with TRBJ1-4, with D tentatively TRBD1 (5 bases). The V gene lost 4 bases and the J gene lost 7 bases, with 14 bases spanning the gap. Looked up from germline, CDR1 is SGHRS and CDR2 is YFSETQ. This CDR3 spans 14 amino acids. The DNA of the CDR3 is TGCGCCAGCAGCCTCTCCGGGGCGGCTGAAAAACTGTTTTTT. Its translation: CASSLSGAAEKLFF.

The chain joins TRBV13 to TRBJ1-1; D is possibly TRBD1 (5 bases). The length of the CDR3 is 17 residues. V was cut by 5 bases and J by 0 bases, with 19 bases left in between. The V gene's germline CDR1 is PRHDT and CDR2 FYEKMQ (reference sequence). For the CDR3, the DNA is TGTGCCAGCAGCCGATCTACCCCCCCAGGGATGAACACTGAAGCTTTCTTT. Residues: CASSRSTPPGMNTEAFF. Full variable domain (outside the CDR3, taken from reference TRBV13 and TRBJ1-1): AAGVIQSPRHLIKEKRETATLKCYPIPRHDTVYWYQQGPGQDPQFLISFYEKMQSDKGSIPDRFSAQQFSDYHSELNMSSLELGDSALYFCASSRSTPPGMNTEAFFGQGTRLTVV.

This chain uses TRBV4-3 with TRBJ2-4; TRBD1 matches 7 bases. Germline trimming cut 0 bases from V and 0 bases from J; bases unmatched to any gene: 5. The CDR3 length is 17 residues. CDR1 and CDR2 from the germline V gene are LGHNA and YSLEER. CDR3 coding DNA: TGCGCCAGCAGCCAAGATAGGCAGGGGGTAGCCAAAAACATTCAGTACTTC. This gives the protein CASSQDRQGVAKNIQYF.

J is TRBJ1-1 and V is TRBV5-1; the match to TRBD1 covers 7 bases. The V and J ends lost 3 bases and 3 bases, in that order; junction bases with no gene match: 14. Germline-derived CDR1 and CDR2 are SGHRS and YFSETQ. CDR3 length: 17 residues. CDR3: CASSSLGGARMDTEAFF. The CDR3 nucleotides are TGCGCCAGCAGCTCTCTAGGGGGCGCACGGATGGACACTGAAGCTTTCTTT. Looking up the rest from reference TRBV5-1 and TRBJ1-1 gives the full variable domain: KAGVTQTPRYLIKTRGQQVTLSCSPISGHRSVSWYQQTPGQGLQFLFEYFSETQRNKGNFPGRFSGRQFSNSRSEMNVSTLELGDSALYLCASSSLGGARMDTEAFFGQGTRLTVV.

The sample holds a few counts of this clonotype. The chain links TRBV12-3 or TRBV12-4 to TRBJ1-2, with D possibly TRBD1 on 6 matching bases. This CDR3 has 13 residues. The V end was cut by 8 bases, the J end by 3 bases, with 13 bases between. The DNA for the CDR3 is TGTGCCAGCTCCAGGGGCAGGGACTATGGCTACACCTTC. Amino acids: CASSRGRDYGYTF.

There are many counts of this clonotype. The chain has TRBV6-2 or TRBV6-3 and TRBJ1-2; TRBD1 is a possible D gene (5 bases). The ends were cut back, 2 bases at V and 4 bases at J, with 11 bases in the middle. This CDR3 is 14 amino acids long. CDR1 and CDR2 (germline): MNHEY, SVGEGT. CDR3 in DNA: TGTGCCAGCAGTTACACCGACAGACTCTATGGCTACACCTTC. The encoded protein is CASSYTDRLYGYTF.

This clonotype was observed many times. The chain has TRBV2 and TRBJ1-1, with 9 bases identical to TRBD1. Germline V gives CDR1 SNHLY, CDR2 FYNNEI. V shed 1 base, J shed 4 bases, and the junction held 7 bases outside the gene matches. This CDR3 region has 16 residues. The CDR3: CASSEVGTGKGTEAFF. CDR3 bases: TGTGCCAGCAGTGAAGTTGGGACAGGGAAAGGCACTGAAGCTTTCTTT.

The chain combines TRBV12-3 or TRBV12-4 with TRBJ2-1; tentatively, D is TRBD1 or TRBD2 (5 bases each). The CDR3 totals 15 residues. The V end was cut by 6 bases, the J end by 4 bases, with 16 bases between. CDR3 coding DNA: TGTGCCAGCAGGGGTACGGGACGGTCGTACAATGAGCAGTTCTTC. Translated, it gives CASRGTGRSYNEQFF.

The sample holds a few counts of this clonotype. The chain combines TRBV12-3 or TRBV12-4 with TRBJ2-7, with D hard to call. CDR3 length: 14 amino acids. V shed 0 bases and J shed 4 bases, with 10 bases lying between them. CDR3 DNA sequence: TGTGCCAGCAGTTTAGCGGGCCCGAAATACGAGCAGTACTTC. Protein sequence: CASSLAGPKYEQYF.

CDR3: CASSPRVVREQFF. The CDR3 nucleotides read TGTGCCAGCAGCCCCCGGGTAGTTCGGGAGCAGTTCTTC. The J gene is TRBJ2-1, the V gene TRBV7-8; D is ambiguous. Germline V gives CDR1 SGHVS, CDR2 FQNEAQ. The CDR3 spans 13 residues. The V end lost 5 bases, the J end lost 10 bases, and 15 bases lay between the germline ends.

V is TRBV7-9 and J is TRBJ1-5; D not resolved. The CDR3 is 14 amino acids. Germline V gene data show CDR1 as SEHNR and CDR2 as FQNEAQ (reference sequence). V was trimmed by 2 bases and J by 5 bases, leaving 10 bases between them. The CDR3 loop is CASSLSGVDQPQHF. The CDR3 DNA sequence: TGTGCCAGCAGCTTATCGGGAGTTGATCAGCCCCAGCATTTT.

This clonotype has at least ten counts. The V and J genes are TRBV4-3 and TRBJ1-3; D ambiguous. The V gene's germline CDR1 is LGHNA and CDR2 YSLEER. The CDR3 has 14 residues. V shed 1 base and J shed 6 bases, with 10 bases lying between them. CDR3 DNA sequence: TGCGCCAGCAGCCAAGCACGACTTATAAACACCATATATTTT. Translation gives CASSQARLINTIYF.

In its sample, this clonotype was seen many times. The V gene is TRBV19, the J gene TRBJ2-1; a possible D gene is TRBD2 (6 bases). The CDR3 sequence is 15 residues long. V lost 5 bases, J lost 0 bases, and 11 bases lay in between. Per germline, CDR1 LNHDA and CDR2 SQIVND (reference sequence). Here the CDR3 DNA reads TGTGCCAGTAGTCGCGGGGCTCCCTCCTACAATGAGCAGTTCTTC. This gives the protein CASSRGAPSYNEQFF.

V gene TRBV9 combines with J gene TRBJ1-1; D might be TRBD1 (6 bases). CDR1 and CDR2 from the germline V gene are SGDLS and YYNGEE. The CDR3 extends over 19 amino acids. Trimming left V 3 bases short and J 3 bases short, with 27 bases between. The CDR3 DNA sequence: TGTGCCAGCAGCGCCACTCACCGAAGGCAGGAGAAGGGGGACACTGAAGCTTTCTTT. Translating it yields CASSATHRRQEKGDTEAFF.

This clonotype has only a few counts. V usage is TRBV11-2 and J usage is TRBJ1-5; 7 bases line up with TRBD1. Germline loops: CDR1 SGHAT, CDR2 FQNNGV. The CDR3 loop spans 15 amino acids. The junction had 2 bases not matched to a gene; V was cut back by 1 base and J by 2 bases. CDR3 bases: TGTGCCAGCAGCTTAGGAACAGGGGGCAATCAGCCCCAGCATTTT. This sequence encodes CASSLGTGGNQPQHF. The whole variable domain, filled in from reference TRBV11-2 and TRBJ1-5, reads EAGVAQSPRYKIIEKRQSVAFWCNPISGHATLYWYQQILGQGPKLLIQFQNNGVVDDSQLPKDRFSAERLKGVDSTLKIQPAKLEDSAVYLCASSLGTGGNQPQHFGDGTRLSIL.

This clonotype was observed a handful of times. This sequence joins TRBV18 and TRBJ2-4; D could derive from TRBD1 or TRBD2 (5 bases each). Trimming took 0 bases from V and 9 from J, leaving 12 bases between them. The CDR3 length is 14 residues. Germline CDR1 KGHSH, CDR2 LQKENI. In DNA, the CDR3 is TGTGCCAGCTCACCACCGGTGTGGGGGAGCATTCAGTACTTC. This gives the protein CASSPPVWGSIQYF.

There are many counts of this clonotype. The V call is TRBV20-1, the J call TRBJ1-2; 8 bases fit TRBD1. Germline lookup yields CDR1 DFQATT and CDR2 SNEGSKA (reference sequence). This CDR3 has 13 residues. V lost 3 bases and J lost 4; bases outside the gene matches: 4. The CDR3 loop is CSASMDRAYGYTF. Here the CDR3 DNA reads TGCAGTGCTAGTATGGACAGGGCCTATGGCTACACCTTC.